The rows below give T cell receptor beta chains drawn from one sample of a study of T cell responses to AZD1222 COVID-19 vaccine. The table came from immunoSEQ multiplex PCR; TCRdb's copy has only in-frame clones and leaves some out. The sample yields 120,000 to 150,000 clones, 91% seen once. The starting material was peripheral blood, obtained on day 0 of AZD1222 vaccination. The receptor set was obtained from an adult in good health. Each CDR3 is given with its conserved first and last residue. Fields, in order: V gene, clone size, J gene, D gene, CDR3 protein, CDR3 DNA. D genes are given only for firm matches. The listing skips clone size in some rows; elsewhere it reads once, few, many or a size class.

V gene: TRBV21-1
clone size: NA
J gene: TRBJ2-2
D gene: NA
CDR3 protein: CATECRQGVTGELFF
CDR3 DNA: TGTGCCACCGAATGTCGACAGGGGGTGACCGGGGAGCTGTTTTTT

V gene: TRBV7-2
clone size: NA
J gene: TRBJ2-7
D gene: NA
CDR3 protein: CASTAPLSYEQYF
CDR3 DNA: TGTGCCAGCACAGCCCCACTATCCTACGAGCAGTACTTC

V gene: TRBV19
clone size: NA
J gene: TRBJ1-1
D gene: TRBD1
CDR3 protein: CASSIGTDRGSTEAFF
CDR3 DNA: TGTGCCAGTAGTATCGGGACTGACAGGGGCAGCACTGAAGCTTTCTTT

V gene: TRBV4-3
clone size: once
J gene: TRBJ1-5
D gene: NA
CDR3 protein: CASSQGVGNSNQPQHF
CDR3 DNA: TGCGCCAGCAGCCAAGGAGTAGGGAATAGCAATCAGCCCCAGCATTTT

V gene: TRBV19
clone size: NA
J gene: TRBJ1-6
D gene: NA
CDR3 protein: CASSSGFNSPLHF
CDR3 DNA: TGTGCCAGTAGTTCCGGCTTTAATTCACCCCTCCACTTT

V gene: TRBV11-3
clone size: NA
J gene: TRBJ2-1
D gene: TRBD2
CDR3 protein: CASSSGLAGYNEQFF
CDR3 DNA: TGTGCCAGCAGCTCGGGACTAGCGGGCTACAATGAGCAGTTCTTC

V gene: TRBV5-6
clone size: NA
J gene: TRBJ2-3
D gene: NA
CDR3 protein: CASSLESEASTDTQYF
CDR3 DNA: TGTGCCAGCAGCTTGGAAAGCGAGGCTAGCACAGATACGCAGTATTTT

V gene: TRBV30
clone size: NA
J gene: TRBJ2-5
D gene: NA
CDR3 protein: CAWSVGGSQETQYF
CDR3 DNA: TGTGCCTGGAGTGTAGGTGGCTCCCAAGAGACCCAGTACTTC

V gene: TRBV29-1
clone size: NA
J gene: TRBJ2-1
D gene: TRBD2
CDR3 protein: CSVDGAGAATFF
CDR3 DNA: TGCAGCGTTGATGGAGCGGGGGCCGCCACGTTCTTC

V gene: TRBV7-9
clone size: NA
J gene: TRBJ1-1
D gene: NA
CDR3 protein: CASSIGSTEAFF
CDR3 DNA: TGTGCCAGCAGCATAGGGAGCACTGAAGCTTTCTTT

V gene: TRBV28
clone size: NA
J gene: TRBJ2-1
D gene: NA
CDR3 protein: CASSSLNFYNEQFF
CDR3 DNA: TGTGCCAGCAGTTCCCTAAATTTCTACAATGAGCAGTTCTTC

V gene: TRBV28
clone size: NA
J gene: TRBJ1-3
D gene: TRBD1
CDR3 protein: CASSPGQGGNTIYF
CDR3 DNA: TGTGCCAGCAGCCCCGGACAGGGTGGAAACACCATATATTTT

V gene: TRBV6-5
clone size: NA
J gene: TRBJ2-1
D gene: TRBD2
CDR3 protein: CASSYSLAGGSEQFF
CDR3 DNA: TGTGCCAGCAGTTACTCGCTAGCGGGGGGGTCTGAGCAGTTCTTC

V gene: TRBV15
clone size: once
J gene: TRBJ2-2
D gene: NA
CDR3 protein: CATSRDEGAGELFF
CDR3 DNA: TGTGCCACCAGCAGAGATGAGGGAGCCGGGGAGCTGTTTTTT

V gene: TRBV18
clone size: NA
J gene: TRBJ2-2
D gene: NA
CDR3 protein: CASSPLGSTGELFF
CDR3 DNA: TGTGCCAGCTCACCATTGGGTTCCACCGGGGAGCTGTTTTTT

V gene: TRBV11-2
clone size: NA
J gene: TRBJ1-6
D gene: TRBD1
CDR3 protein: CASSLNTGDLPPLHF
CDR3 DNA: TGTGCCAGCAGCTTGAACACAGGGGATTTGCCACCCCTCCACTTT